The text below deals with one TCR beta chain. No antigen is known for it. This CDR3 is also generated by other DNA sequences in the sample. The data originate from a study of OX40 agonist ivuxolimab in advanced cancers. Background on the study: A mean age of roughly 60 years, range roughly 23 to 85, was recorded, and about 83% were male. Overall study results and limits: Circulating CD4+ and CD8+ T cells showed clonal expansion by week 6 at 0.1 to 3.0 mg/kg. Researchers did not determine the expanded peripheral T cells' antigen specificity.

Produced via immunoSEQ multiplex PCR; TCRdb's table is partial and in-frame only. The repertoire holds fewer than 85,000 clones, with roughly 90% as singletons. Losses at the gene ends were 2 bases for V and 4 bases for J; bases not matched to a gene: 2. The germline gives CDR1 SGHTA, CDR2 FQGNSA. This CDR3 has 14 residues. Patients were ruled out by autoimmune disease history or systemic immunosuppression. The material was CD4+ or CD8+ T cells sorted from blood, obtained in a trial of the OX40 agonist ivuxolimab. The rearrangement uses TRBV7-2 and TRBJ1-5, with 7 positions matching TRBD1. This TCR was sampled from an adult with an advanced solid tumor such as melanoma, head and neck, liver or kidney cancer. The CDR3 here is CASSLRQGNQPQHF. CDR3 nucleotide sequence: TGTGCCAGCAGCTTAAGACAGGGTAATCAGCCCCAGCATTTT.